These 8 T cell receptor beta chains were all obtained from the same sample, sequenced in a study of identifying expanded T cells in peripheral blood. The protocol was immunoSEQ multiplex PCR, while the TCRdb copy is restricted to in-frame clones and leaves out a portion. The sample includes around 85,000 clones, approximately 89% seen only once; the top ten take 2.5% to 3%. The sequencing sample was made of blood. The receptor set was obtained from a person aged 18 to 75 in good health.

Points on this clone: One end of the junction fails to match germline, which may point to a read error. V and J are TRBV28 and TRBJ1-4; 7 nucleotides line up with TRBD1. The germline V gene encodes CDR1 MDHEN and CDR2 SYDVKM. CDR3 length: 14 amino acids. In DNA, the CDR3 is TGTGCCAGCAGGGCGACAGGGCCCAGGATCGGATACAACTTT. Protein: CASRATGPRIGYNF.

In its sample, this clone was seen once. The V and J genes are TRBV5-5 and TRBJ2-7; TRBD1 aligns across 10 bases. Per the germline V gene, CDR1 is SGHKS and CDR2 is YYEKEE (reference sequence). V shed 0 bases, J shed 6 bases, and the junction held 6 bases outside the gene matches. This CDR3 has 15 residues. This CDR3 reads CASSLEGQGLREQYF. CDR3 in DNA: TGTGCCAGCAGCTTGGAGGGACAGGGGCTTCGCGAGCAGTACTTC.

This clone was observed a handful of times. The rearrangement links TRBV10-3 to TRBJ1-2, with a possible D match to TRBD1 (5 bases). This CDR3 comprises 13 residues. V gave up 5 bases and J gave up 6 bases, with 13 bases separating them. Germline CDR1 ENHRY, CDR2 SYGVKD. CDR3 region: CAISPEGGDGYTF. The CDR3 region has the DNA TGTGCCATCAGTCCCGAGGGAGGGGATGGCTACACCTTC.

The rearrangement joins TRBV7-9 to TRBJ1-3, with D possibly TRBD1 on 6 matching bases. The CDR3 is made up of 17 amino acids. Germline V gene lookup returns CDR1 SEHNR and CDR2 FQNEAQ (reference sequence). The V gene lost 2 bases and the J gene lost 4 bases, with 18 bases spanning the gap. DNA for the CDR3: TGTGCCAGCAGCTTATCAGGGGCGCGACTAAGAGGAAACACCATATATTTT. Translation: CASSLSGARLRGNTIYF.

This clone has only one observation. The chain recombines TRBV5-4 with TRBJ1-2, with unresolved D. V lost 4 bases and J lost 2, with 15 bases in between. Germline V gene sequence: CDR1 SGHNT, CDR2 YYREEE (reference sequence). The CDR3 loop spans 15 amino acids. CDR3 in amino acids: CASSTDPQGNYGYTF. The CDR3 DNA reads TGTGCCAGCAGCACTGACCCCCAAGGCAACTATGGCTACACCTTC.

The J gene is TRBJ2-7, the V gene TRBV28; D tentatively fits TRBD1 or TRBD2 (5 bases each). The CDR3 is made up of 16 amino acids. Germline V gene lookup returns CDR1 MDHEN and CDR2 SYDVKM. V gave up 1 base and J gave up 2 bases, with 15 bases separating them. The DNA for the CDR3 is TGTGCCAGCAGTTTATTCTCCGGGACGAACGCCTACGAGCAGTACTTC. Translation gives CASSLFSGTNAYEQYF.

V and J are TRBV5-1 and TRBJ2-3, with D unresolved. The V end was cut by 1 base, the J end by 4 bases, with 7 bases between. CDR3 size: 13 residues. Per the germline V gene, CDR1 is SGHRS and CDR2 is YFSETQ. The CDR3 sequence is CASSLLDADTQYF. CDR3 nucleotides: TGCGCCAGCAGCTTGTTGGACGCAGATACGCAGTATTTT. The entire variable domain, with the rest obtained from reference TRBV5-1 and TRBJ2-3, is as follows: KAGVTQTPRYLIKTRGQQVTLSCSPISGHRSVSWYQQTPGQGLQFLFEYFSETQRNKGNFPGRFSGRQFSNSRSEMNVSTLELGDSALYLCASSLLDADTQYFGPGTRLTVL.

The chain uses TRBV2 and TRBJ2-7; 8 bases map to TRBD2. The V and J ends lost 4 bases and 5 bases, in that order; junction bases with no gene match: 4. From germline, CDR1 is SNHLY and CDR2 FYNNEI. The CDR3 totals 13 residues. CDR3 nucleotide sequence: TGTGCCAGCAGTGGACTAGCGAGTAACGAGCAGTACTTC. Translating it yields CASSGLASNEQYF.